This T cell receptor beta chain appears in the sequencing data of a study of T cells in localized non-small cell lung cancer (dated by TCRdb to between 2020 and 2021). Some background on the complete study: The study examined T cell repertoires in roughly 240 patients with early-stage NSCLC and compared tumors with uninvolved tumor-adjacent lungs. NSCLC patients had a mean age of around 61 years, and 129 were male and 107 female. All 240 or so NSCLC patients in the cohort were treatment-naive and had localized lung tumors that were resected. The research as a whole found: Because multi-region tumor sequencing was not done, intratumor heterogeneity could not be ruled out. Because the study design was exploratory, TCR variables were selected using unadjusted p-values without false-discovery rate correction. Higher T cell density in blood was associated with longer overall survival, whereas higher clonality in adjacent lung was associated with shorter survival. The highest T cell clonality was observed in uninvolved tumor-adjacent lung, where clonality exceeded that of tumor, suggesting that antigenic responses were more focused in uninvolved tumor-adjacent lung. Of the top 100 tumor clones, a median of approximately 60 were detected in paired uninvolved adjacent lung; approximately 30 were also among that lung's top 100.

At diagnosis, tumor, uninvolved tumor-adjacent lung and peripheral blood were collected and then preserved as a mix of FFPE and fresh-frozen material. For TCR repertoire profiling, blood samples were analyzed in the form of peripheral blood mononuclear cells. Comment on this clone: There is no known antigen for this receptor. Within one base of it there is no much larger clone, and no base qualities were kept.

The CDR3, cysteine through phenylalanine, is 15 amino acids long. Only the CDR3 DNA is retained, 45 bases long and in frame from the first base. The V end gives up 0 bases and the J end 6 bases, leaving 7 bases in the junction not matched to a gene. For CDR1 and CDR2, the germline V gene lists SGHTA and FQGNSA. TCR beta CDR3 regions were sequenced from DNA using the immunoSEQ Assay. As for the original processing: To compute T cell density, TCR beta template counts were normalized to usable DNA, which was estimated by amplifying housekeeping genes. The preseqR package was used to estimate richness by extrapolating to 400,000 templates for PBMC samples and to 120,000 templates for tissue samples. Clonality was defined by subtracting Pielou's evenness from one. Tissue-enriched TCRs were identified by differential abundance testing using productive amino-acid clonotypes, minimum total count 5 and alpha 0.1. The Jaccard Index and the Morisita Overlap Index were used to measure how much the repertoires overlapped between compartments. GLIPH clustered TCR beta CDR3s with public tetramer-defined viral CDR3s; viral motifs required at least three viral sequences plus V-gene enrichment. TCRdb took this table from immuneACCESS and kept in-frame rearrangements with V and J called. Such tables lack part of the clones; where checked against another copy, unresolved V genes explain under half of the gap, and the rest is unexplained. Clonal size and the V and J genes are those of that table, whereas D and trimming came from the DNA. The sample contains about 26,000 clones, roughly four fifths of them found a single time. The biggest ten clones account for roughly 4% of the sample.

The sequence was collected from a woman aged 35 to 75 with stage I lung adenocarcinoma. The sequence joins TRBV7-2 to TRBJ2-7; TRBD1 aligns with 8 central bases. This material consisted of peripheral blood, taken before any cancer treatment. The sequenced DNA is TGTGCCAGCAGCTTAGCCTTCCAGGGGGCGGGCGAGCAGTACTTC. It encodes CASSLAFQGAGEQYF.